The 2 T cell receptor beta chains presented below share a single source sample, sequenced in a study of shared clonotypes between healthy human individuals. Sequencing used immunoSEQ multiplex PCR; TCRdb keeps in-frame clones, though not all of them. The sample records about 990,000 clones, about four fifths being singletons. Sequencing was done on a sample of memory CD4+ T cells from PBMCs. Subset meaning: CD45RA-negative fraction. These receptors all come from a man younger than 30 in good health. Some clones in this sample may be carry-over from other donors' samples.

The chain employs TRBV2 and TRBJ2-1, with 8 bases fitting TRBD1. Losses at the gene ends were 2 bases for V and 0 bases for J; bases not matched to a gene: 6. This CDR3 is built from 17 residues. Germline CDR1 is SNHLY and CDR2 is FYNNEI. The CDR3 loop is CASSESRTGYSYNEQFF. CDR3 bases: TGTGCCAGCAGTGAAAGTCGGACAGGGTACTCCTACAATGAGCAGTTCTTC.

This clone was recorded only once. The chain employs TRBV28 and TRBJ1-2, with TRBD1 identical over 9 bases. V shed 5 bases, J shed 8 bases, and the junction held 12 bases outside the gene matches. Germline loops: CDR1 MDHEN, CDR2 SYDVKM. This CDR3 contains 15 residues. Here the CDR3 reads CASSTYRDRVEGYTF. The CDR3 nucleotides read TGTGCCAGCAGTACGTACCGGGACAGGGTGGAAGGCTACACCTTC.